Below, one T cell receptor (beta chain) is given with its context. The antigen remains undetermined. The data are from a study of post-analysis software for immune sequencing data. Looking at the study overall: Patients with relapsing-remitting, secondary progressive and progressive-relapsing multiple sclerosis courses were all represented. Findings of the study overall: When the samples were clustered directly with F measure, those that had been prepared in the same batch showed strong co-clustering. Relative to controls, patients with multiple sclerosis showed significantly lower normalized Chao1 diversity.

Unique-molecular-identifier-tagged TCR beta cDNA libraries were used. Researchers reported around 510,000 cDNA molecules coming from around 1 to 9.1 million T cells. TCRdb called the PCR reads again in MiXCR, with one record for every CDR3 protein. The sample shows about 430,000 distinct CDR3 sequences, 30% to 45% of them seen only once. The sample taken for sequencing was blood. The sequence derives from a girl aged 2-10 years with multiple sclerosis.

This CDR3 is CATSVGGQIHEQFF. The CDR3 nucleotides are TGTGCCACCAGTGTCGGAGGGCAGATCCATGAGCAGTTCTTC. The chain combines TRBV24-1 with TRBJ2-1, with D tentatively TRBD2 (6 bases). V lost 5 bases to trimming and J lost 8 bases, with 15 bases between them. The germline CDR1 and CDR2 sequences are KGHDR and SFDVKD. This CDR3 has 14 residues.